A selection of T cell receptor beta chains follows, all from one sample in a study of shared clonotypes between healthy human individuals. The repertoire was sequenced with immunoSEQ multiplex PCR; TCRdb's copy has only in-frame clones and lacks some. The repertoire includes 2 million to 2.5 million clones, roughly 94% of them detected once, and roughly 0.13% sits in the top ten. Material: naive CD4+ T cells sorted from blood. The receptor set was obtained from a man between 18 and 29 years old in good health. CDR3s include the opening cysteine and the closing phenylalanine or tryptophan. Each record gives: V gene, D gene, clone size, J gene, CDR3 DNA, CDR3 protein. D genes are given only for firm matches. Only some rows state a clone size, as once, few, many or a class for expanded clones.

TRBV10-3	TRBD1	-	TRBJ1-1	TGTGCCATCAGTGAGTCCTTAGGGACAGGCGGGGAAGATGAAGCTTTCTTT	CAISESLGTGGEDEAFF
TRBV6-5	-	-	TRBJ2-7	TGTGCCAGCAGTTACGAAGTCTACGAGCAGTACTTC	CASSYEVYEQYF
TRBV6-5	TRBD1	-	TRBJ2-3	TGTGCCAGCAGCCGACAGGGAACGAGGGCAGATACGCAGTATTTT	CASSRQGTRADTQYF
TRBV18	-	-	TRBJ1-4	TGTGCCAGCTCAACACAGGCGTCTAGGGGAAAAGTTATGGAAAAACTGTTTTTT	CASSTQASRGKVMEKLFF
TRBV10-3	TRBD2	-	TRBJ2-1	TGTGCCATCAGTGGGCGGACCACCGGGGGGGAGCAGTTCTTC	CAISGRTTGGEQFF
TRBV6-1	-	-	TRBJ1-3	TGTGCCAGCAGCCGATGGTACAGCGCTGGAAACACCATATATTTT	CASSRWYSAGNTIYF
TRBV9	-	-	TRBJ1-5	TGTGCCAGCAGCCCAGGGGTGGGAAGCAATCAGCCCCAGCATTTT	CASSPGVGSNQPQHF
TRBV9	TRBD1	-	TRBJ2-1	TGTGCCAGCAGCGCCCGCGCCGGGACAGGGGGTAATGAGCAGTTCTTC	CASSARAGTGGNEQFF
TRBV28	-	-	TRBJ2-3	TGTGCCAGCAGTCCGTCGACTAGATTGGGGGGCACAGATACGCAGTATTTT	CASSPSTRLGGTDTQYF
TRBV18	-	-	TRBJ1-5	TGTGCCAGCTCACCTCACAAGGACCAGCCCCAGCATTTT	CASSPHKDQPQHF
TRBV6-5	-	-	TRBJ1-3	TGTGCCAGCAGCCAGACTACTGGAAACACCATATATTTT	CASSQTTGNTIYF
TRBV11-2	TRBD2	-	TRBJ2-4	TGTGCCAGCAGCTTAGTTTCCCAAGCGGGAGGCAGGGACATTCAGTACTTC	CASSLVSQAGGRDIQYF
TRBV10-1	-	-	TRBJ1-1	TGCGCCAGTCAAGCGACCTTGAACACTGAAGCTTTCTTT	CASQATLNTEAFF
TRBV2	TRBD1	-	TRBJ1-2	TGTGCCAGCGGGGGTAGGGACAGGGTGGCCTATGGCTACACCTTC	CASGGRDRVAYGYTF
TRBV6-1	TRBD1	-	TRBJ1-6	TGTGCCAGCAGTGTACCGGGACAGGGGAATAATTCACCCCTCCACTTT	CASSVPGQGNNSPLHF
TRBV30	-	few	TRBJ2-3	TGTGCCTGGAGTACGGGGTTAACAGATACGCAGTATTTT	CAWSTGLTDTQYF
TRBV15	-	few	TRBJ1-4	TGTGCCACCAGCAGAGATGGAACAGCAACTAATGAAAAACTGTTTTTT	CATSRDGTATNEKLFF
TRBV13	-	-	TRBJ2-3	TGTGCCAGCAGCTTCCGATCAGGTCAGGGAGAAACAGATACGCAGTATTTT	CASSFRSGQGETDTQYF
TRBV11-2	TRBD2	-	TRBJ2-1	TGTGCCAGCAGCTCCGGACTAGTGGGCTCCTACAATGAGCAGTTCTTC	CASSSGLVGSYNEQFF
TRBV7-9	-	-	TRBJ2-3	TGTGCCAGCAGCGTATCAGTAGATACGCAGTATTTT	CASSVSVDTQYF
TRBV5-1	-	-	TRBJ2-1	TGCGCCAGCAGCCCACCCCCCAGCAATGAGCAGTTCTTC	CASSPPPSNEQFF
TRBV15	-	-	TRBJ1-5	TGTGCCACCAGCGAACCTCATCGGCAGCCCCAGCATTTT	CATSEPHRQPQHF
TRBV19	-	-	TRBJ2-1	TGTGCCAGTAGTATAGGGGCAGGAGCAAACAATGAGCAGTTCTTC	CASSIGAGANNEQFF
TRBV7-8	-	-	TRBJ2-7	TGTGCCAGCAGCTTAGGAGGCGGATACGAGCAGTACTTC	CASSLGGGYEQYF
TRBV18	-	-	TRBJ2-2	TGTGCCAGCTCACCACCCCACGGGGGAGCGTGGACCGGGGAGCTGTTTTTT	CASSPPHGGAWTGELFF
TRBV27	-	-	TRBJ2-7	TGTGCCAGCAGCAGTTTCTTTAGCCCTATTCACTTC	CASSSFFSPIHF
TRBV25-1	-	-	TRBJ1-1	TGTGCCAGCAGCAGCCAAACAGGGTTGGCTTTCTTT	CASSSQTGLAFF
TRBV9	-	-	TRBJ1-2	TGTGCCAGCAGCTTGGACCCCAACTATGGCTACACCTTC	CASSLDPNYGYTF
TRBV10-3	-	-	TRBJ1-4	TGTGCCATCAGTGAGTCGGACATACGAAACGAAAAACTGTTTTTT	CAISESDIRNEKLFF
TRBV9	-	-	TRBJ1-2	TGTGCCAGCAGCGTAGCAGGGAGTGGCTACACCTTC	CASSVAGSGYTF
TRBV18	-	-	TRBJ2-7	TGTGCCAGCTCATCAGGCCAGGGTGGGTTCTACGAGCAGTACTTC	CASSSGQGGFYEQYF
TRBV29-1	-	-	TRBJ1-1	TGCAGCGTTGACGAGTTTTCGAACACTGAAGCTTTCTTT	CSVDEFSNTEAFF
TRBV7-9	-	-	TRBJ1-3	TGTGCCAGCAGCCCTATGTCGGGAAACACCATATATTTT	CASSPMSGNTIYF